The rows below give T cell receptor beta chains drawn from one sample of a study of cytomegalovirus exposure and HLA in healthy donors. Using immunoSEQ multiplex PCR, the repertoire was profiled, and TCRdb retains in-frame clones only, with some absent. The table lists 150,000 to 200,000 clones, more than 85% of them singletons. Sequences were obtained from PBMCs. These receptors came from a woman aged 18-30 years in good health and CMV-seronegative. Each CDR3 is given with its conserved first and last residue. D genes are given only for firm matches. The size field is filled for only some rows; it gives once, few, many or a size class.

V,size,D,J,CDR3,DNA
TRBV2,few,NA,TRBJ2-7,CASSFATTLREQYF,TGTGCCAGCAGTTTTGCGACTACTCTACGAGAGCAGTACTTC
TRBV14,few,TRBD2,TRBJ2-3,CASSHLPGLADFGDTQYF,TGTGCCAGCAGCCACCTACCGGGACTAGCGGACTTTGGAGATACGCAGTATTTT
TRBV2,NA,TRBD1,TRBJ1-5,CASSDAGTGQPQHF,TGTGCCAGCAGTGACGCAGGGACAGGTCAGCCCCAGCATTTT
TRBV6-6,NA,NA,TRBJ1-2,CASSYLRELTTYGYTF,TGTGCCAGCAGTTACCTCCGGGAGCTTACGACCTATGGCTACACCTTC
TRBV9,NA,NA,TRBJ1-2,CASSGAGMRYGYTF,TGTGCCAGCAGCGGAGCAGGGATGCGGTATGGCTACACCTTC
TRBV10-3,NA,NA,TRBJ1-1,CAIRNGANAEAFF,TGTGCCATCAGGAACGGTGCCAATGCTGAAGCTTTCTTT
TRBV7-9,few,NA,TRBJ1-1,CASSLTGGAGTEAFF,TGTGCCAGCAGCTTAACGGGGGGGGCGGGCACTGAAGCTTTCTTT
TRBV6-1,NA,TRBD2,TRBJ2-5,CASSDGSGGQETQYF,TGTGCCAGCAGTGACGGGTCGGGGGGTCAAGAGACCCAGTACTTC
TRBV4-1,NA,TRBD2,TRBJ2-5,CASSQDRSGGGSWTQYF,TGCGCCAGCAGCCAAGATAGGAGCGGGGGGGGTTCGTGGACCCAGTACTTC
TRBV6-1,NA,TRBD1,TRBJ2-7,CASSRQGSYEQYF,TGTGCCAGCAGCCGACAGGGTTCCTACGAGCAGTACTTC
TRBV25-1,NA,TRBD1,TRBJ2-1,CASSEWGQHNEQFF,TGTGCCAGCAGTGAATGGGGACAGCACAATGAGCAGTTCTTC
TRBV7-2,NA,NA,TRBJ2-1,CASSLVSGELLEQFF,TGTGCCAGCAGCTTAGTTAGCGGTGAGCTCCTTGAGCAGTTCTTC
TRBV5-1,NA,TRBD1,TRBJ1-3,CASSLAPGGDGNTIYF,TGCGCCAGCAGCTTGGCCCCAGGGGGCGACGGAAACACCATATATTTT
TRBV4-2,once,NA,TRBJ2-5,CASSLEAGRRETQYF,TGTGCCAGCAGCTTGGAGGCGGGGCGTAGGGAGACCCAGTACTTC
TRBV9,few,TRBD2,TRBJ2-7,CASSVDGVAGDEQYF,TGTGCCAGCAGCGTAGATGGAGTAGCGGGAGACGAGCAGTACTTC
TRBV4-1,few,NA,TRBJ1-2,CASSQGTGSNYGYTF,TGCGCCAGCAGCCAAGGTACAGGATCTAACTATGGCTACACCTTC
TRBV30,NA,NA,TRBJ2-7,CASGSRYTYEQYF,TGTGCGTCAGGGTCCCGGTATACCTACGAGCAGTACTTC
TRBV19,once,TRBD2,TRBJ2-7,CASSIGVGTSRGEQYF,TGTGCCAGTAGTATAGGAGTGGGGACTAGCCGGGGCGAGCAGTACTTC
TRBV5-6,few,NA,TRBJ1-6,CASSSGLSPLHF,TGTGCCAGCAGCTCGGGACTTTCACCCCTCCACTTT
TRBV4-1,few,TRBD2,TRBJ2-1,CASSQTQTSGSYNEQFF,TGCGCCAGCAGCCAGACACAGACTAGCGGGAGTTACAATGAGCAGTTCTTC
TRBV29-1,NA,NA,TRBJ2-3,CSVAGAGTDTQYF,TGCAGCGTTGCGGGAGCTGGAACAGATACGCAGTATTTT
TRBV19,NA,TRBD1,TRBJ1-5,CASSAYRDRVNQPQHF,TGTGCCAGTAGTGCCTACCGGGACAGGGTCAATCAGCCCCAGCATTTT
TRBV27,NA,TRBD1,TRBJ1-1,CASSSSADRGSGVNTEAFF,TGTGCCAGCAGTTCCTCGGCGGACAGGGGATCGGGGGTGAACACTGAAGCTTTCTTT
TRBV5-6,NA,NA,TRBJ1-1,CASSSRGVGGTEAFF,TGTGCCAGCAGCTCTCGGGGGGTGGGGGGCACTGAAGCTTTCTTT
TRBV7-9,NA,NA,TRBJ1-2,CASSLPQGYGYTF,TGTGCCAGCAGCTTACCACAGGGTTATGGCTACACCTTC
TRBV4-1,few,NA,TRBJ2-2,CASSQGAFRKGELFF,TGCGCCAGCAGCCAAGGGGCCTTCCGGAAAGGGGAGCTGTTTTTT
TRBV11-2,once,NA,TRBJ2-7,CASSNYYEQYF,TGTGCCAGCAGCAACTACTACGAGCAGTACTTC
TRBV27,NA,NA,TRBJ2-7,CVSSLDSYEQYF,TGTGTCAGCAGTTTAGACAGTTACGAGCAGTACTTC
TRBV30,NA,NA,TRBJ2-7,CAWSVFRSSYEQYF,TGTGCCTGGAGTGTATTCCGGAGCTCCTACGAGCAGTACTTC
TRBV9,once,TRBD1,TRBJ2-7,CASSGQGSSYEQYF,TGTGCCAGCAGCGGACAGGGAAGCTCCTACGAGCAGTACTTC
TRBV5-6,NA,NA,TRBJ2-4,CASSFAGVSGNIQYF,TGTGCCAGCAGCTTCGCAGGGGTGTCAGGGAACATTCAGTACTTC
TRBV10-3,once,NA,TRBJ1-1,CAIKEQQEAFF,TGTGCCATCAAAGAGCAACAGGAGGCTTTCTTT
TRBV5-4,few,NA,TRBJ2-2,CASSLGGGNTGELFF,TGTGCCAGCAGCTTGGGAGGGGGTAACACCGGGGAGCTGTTTTTT
TRBV19,NA,NA,TRBJ2-7,CASSPGDFTYEQYF,TGTGCCAGTAGTCCGGGGGACTTTACCTACGAGCAGTACTTC
TRBV7-9,NA,NA,TRBJ2-2,CASSLAGAPTGELFF,TGTGCCAGCAGCTTAGCGGGGGCGCCAACCGGGGAGCTGTTTTTT
TRBV11-3,few,NA,TRBJ2-1,CASSSRQFNEQFF,TGTGCCAGCAGCTCCCGACAGTTCAATGAGCAGTTCTTC
TRBV9,NA,NA,TRBJ2-1,CASSVGIGDNEQFF,TGTGCCAGCAGCGTAGGGATAGGGGACAATGAGCAGTTCTTC
TRBV19,NA,NA,TRBJ1-6,CASSAHRVPNSPLHF,TGTGCCAGTAGTGCCCACAGGGTTCCTAATTCACCCCTCCACTTT